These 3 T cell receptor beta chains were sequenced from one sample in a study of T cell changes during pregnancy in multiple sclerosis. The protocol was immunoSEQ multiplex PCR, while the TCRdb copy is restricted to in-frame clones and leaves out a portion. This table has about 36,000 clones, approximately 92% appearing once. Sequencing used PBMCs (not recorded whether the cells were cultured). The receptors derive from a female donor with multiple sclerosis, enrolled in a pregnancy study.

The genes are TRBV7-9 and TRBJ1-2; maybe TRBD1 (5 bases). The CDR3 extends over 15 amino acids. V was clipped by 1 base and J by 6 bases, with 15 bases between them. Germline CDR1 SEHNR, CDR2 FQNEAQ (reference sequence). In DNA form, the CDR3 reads TGTGCCAGCAGCTTAGAGGAGGGGCGCAGGGATGGCTACACCTTC. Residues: CASSLEEGRRDGYTF. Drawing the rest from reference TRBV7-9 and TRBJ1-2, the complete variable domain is DTGVSQNPRHKITKRGQNVTFRCDPISEHNRLYWYRQTLGQGPEFLTYFQNEAQLEKSRLLSDRFSAERPKGSFSTLEIQRTEQGDSAMYLCASSLEEGRRDGYTFGSGTRLTVV.

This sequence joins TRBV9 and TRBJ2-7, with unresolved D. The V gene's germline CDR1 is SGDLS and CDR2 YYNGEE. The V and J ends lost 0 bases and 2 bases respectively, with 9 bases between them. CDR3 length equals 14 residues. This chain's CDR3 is CASSVGTSPYEQYF. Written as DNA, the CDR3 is TGTGCCAGCAGCGTAGGCACCTCCCCCTACGAGCAGTACTTC.

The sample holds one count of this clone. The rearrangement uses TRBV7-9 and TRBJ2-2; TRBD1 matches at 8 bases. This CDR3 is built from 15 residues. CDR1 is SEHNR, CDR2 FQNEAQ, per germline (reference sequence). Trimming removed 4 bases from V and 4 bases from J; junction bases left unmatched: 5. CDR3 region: CASSWTGTTTGELFF. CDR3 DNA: TGTGCCAGCAGCTGGACAGGGACGACCACCGGGGAGCTGTTTTTT.